This note documents a single T cell receptor (beta chain) sequence. What it recognizes is unknown. This record belongs to a study of shared clonotypes between healthy human individuals. Notes on the study in general: Large depth notwithstanding, sorted-subset sequencing proved incomplete by rarefaction.

Libraries were prepared by immunoSEQ multiplex PCR; TCRdb keeps only in-frame clonotypes and omits some of them. Here the sample spans some 320,000 clones, around 86% being singletons. There were only Caucasian adults among the donors, and all lived in Nashville, Tennessee. Sequencing was carried out using memory CD8+ T cells sorted from blood. Subset denoted: CD45RO+ cells pooled with CCR7-negative TemRA cells. This receptor was taken from a man aged 18 to 30 in good health.

The CDR3 sequence is CASTSVSSTDTQYF. The CDR3 DNA follows: TGTGCCAGCACCTCCGTATCTAGCACAGATACGCAGTATTTT. The rearrangement uses TRBV7-9 and TRBJ2-3; D not resolved. The germline V gene has CDR1 SEHNR and CDR2 FQNEAQ (reference sequence). The CDR3 is 14 residues long. V was shortened by 7 bases and J by 0 bases, with 11 bases between the two germline ends.